This T cell receptor (beta chain) was profiled in a study of T cell repertoires in cytomegalovirus infection. As for the study in general: CMV epitopes used comprised recently identified HLA-C-restricted ones and well-studied HLA-B-restricted ones.

This clonotype was observed a few times. The antigen remains undetermined. TCRdb processed the reads anew with MiXCR; each CDR3 protein has one entry. The table lists 370,000 or so distinct CDR3 sequences, roughly 34% of them singletons. Germline-derived CDR1 and CDR2 are MNHEY and SMNVEV (reference sequence). The CDR3 length is 15 residues. The V and J ends lost 4 bases and 5 bases respectively, with 17 bases between them. The rearrangement uses TRBV27 and TRBJ2-5; TRBD2 might be the D (5 bases). The TCR was taken from a human donor in good health (CMV status not recorded). Some clones in this sample may be carry-over from other donors' samples. Sequencing was performed on cultured PBMCs, taken from culture after CMV antigen stimulation. CDR3 in DNA: TGTGCCAGCAGTTCCCCTTCCCTCGGGGAGGAGACCCAGTACTTC. It is translated as CASSSPSLGEETQYF.